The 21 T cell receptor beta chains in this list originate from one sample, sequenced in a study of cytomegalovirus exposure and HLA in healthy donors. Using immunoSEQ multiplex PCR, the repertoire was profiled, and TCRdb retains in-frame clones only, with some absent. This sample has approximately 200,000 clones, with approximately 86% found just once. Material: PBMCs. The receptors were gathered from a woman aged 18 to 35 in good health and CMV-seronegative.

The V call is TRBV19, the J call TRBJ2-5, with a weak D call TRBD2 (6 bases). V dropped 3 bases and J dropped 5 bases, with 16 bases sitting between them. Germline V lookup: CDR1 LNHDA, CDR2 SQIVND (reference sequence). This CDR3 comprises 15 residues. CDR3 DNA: TGTGCCAGTAGTATTTTGGGACTCCCGGGGGAGACCCAGTACTTC. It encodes CASSILGLPGETQYF. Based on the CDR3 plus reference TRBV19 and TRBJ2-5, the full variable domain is DGGITQSPKYLFRKEGQNVTLSCEQNLNHDAMYWYRQDPGQGLRLIYYSQIVNDFQKGDIAEGYSVSREKKESFPLTVTSAQKNPTAFYLCASSILGLPGETQYFGPGTRLLVL.

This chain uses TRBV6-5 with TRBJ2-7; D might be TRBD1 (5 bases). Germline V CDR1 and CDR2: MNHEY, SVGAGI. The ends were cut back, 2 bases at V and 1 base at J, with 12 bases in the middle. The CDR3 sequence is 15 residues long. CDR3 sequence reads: CASSYGRAVSYEQYF. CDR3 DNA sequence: TGTGCCAGCAGTTACGGCAGGGCGGTATCCTACGAGCAGTACTTC.

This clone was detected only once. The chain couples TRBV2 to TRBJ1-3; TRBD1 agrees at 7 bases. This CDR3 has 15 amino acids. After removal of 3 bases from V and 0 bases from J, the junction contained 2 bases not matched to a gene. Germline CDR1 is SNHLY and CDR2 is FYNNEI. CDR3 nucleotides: TGTGCCAGCAGTGAGGGACAGCGCTCTGGAAACACCATATATTTT. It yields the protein CASSEGQRSGNTIYF.

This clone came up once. CDR3 sequence: CASSFYRGPGELFF. The CDR3 DNA reads as TGTGCCAGCAGTTTTTACAGGGGGCCCGGGGAGCTGTTTTTT. The genes are TRBV28 and TRBJ2-2; 9 bases line up with TRBD1. The CDR3 has 14 amino acids. In germline, CDR1 is MDHEN, CDR2 SYDVKM. V lost 3 bases to trimming and J lost 6 bases; unmatched junction nucleotides: 2.

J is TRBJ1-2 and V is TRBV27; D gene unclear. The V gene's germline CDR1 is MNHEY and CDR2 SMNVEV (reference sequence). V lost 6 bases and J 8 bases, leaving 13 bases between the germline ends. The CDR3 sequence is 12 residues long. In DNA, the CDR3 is TGTGCCAGCAGGTCTCCCACAGCCGGCTACACCTTC. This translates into CASRSPTAGYTF.

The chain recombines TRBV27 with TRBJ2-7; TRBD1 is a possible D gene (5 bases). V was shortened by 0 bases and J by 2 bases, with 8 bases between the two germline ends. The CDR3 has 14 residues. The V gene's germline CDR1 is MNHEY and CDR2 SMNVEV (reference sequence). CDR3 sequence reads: CASSLSGRTYEQYF. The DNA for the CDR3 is TGTGCCAGCAGTTTATCGGGGCGGACCTACGAGCAGTACTTC.

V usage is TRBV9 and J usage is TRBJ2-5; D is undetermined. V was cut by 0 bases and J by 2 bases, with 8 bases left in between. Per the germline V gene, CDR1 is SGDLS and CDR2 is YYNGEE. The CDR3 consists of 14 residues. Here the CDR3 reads CASSVGVQQETQYF. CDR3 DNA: TGTGCCAGCAGCGTAGGAGTACAGCAAGAGACCCAGTACTTC.

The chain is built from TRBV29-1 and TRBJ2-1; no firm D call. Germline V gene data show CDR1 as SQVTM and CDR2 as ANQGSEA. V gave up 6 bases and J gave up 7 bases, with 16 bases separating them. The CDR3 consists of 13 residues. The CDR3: CSVTDPLWNEQFF. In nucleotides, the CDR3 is TGCAGCGTAACTGATCCCCTTTGGAATGAGCAGTTCTTC.

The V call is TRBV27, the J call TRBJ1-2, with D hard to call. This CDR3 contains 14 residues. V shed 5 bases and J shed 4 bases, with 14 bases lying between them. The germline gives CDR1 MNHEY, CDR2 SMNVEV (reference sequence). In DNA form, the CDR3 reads TGTGCCAGCAGTCCCTCAATTGGGCCCTATGGCTACACCTTC. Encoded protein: CASSPSIGPYGYTF.

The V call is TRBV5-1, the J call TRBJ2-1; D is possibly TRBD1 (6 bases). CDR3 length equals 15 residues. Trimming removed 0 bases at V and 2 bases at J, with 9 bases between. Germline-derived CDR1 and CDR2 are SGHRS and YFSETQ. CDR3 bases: TGCGCCAGCAGCTTGGGGACAGCCCCCTACAATGAGCAGTTCTTC. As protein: CASSLGTAPYNEQFF.

This chain's CDR3 is CATSRVRQGGSGANVLTF. CDR3 nucleotides: TGTGCCACCAGCAGAGTTCGGCAGGGGGGCTCTGGGGCCAACGTCCTGACTTTC. This chain connects TRBV15 to TRBJ2-6, with a tentative D call TRBD1 (7 bases). Trimming pared 1 base from V and 0 bases from J, leaving 13 bases between. The CDR3 is 18 residues long. CDR1 is LNHNV, CDR2 YYDKDF, per germline (reference sequence).

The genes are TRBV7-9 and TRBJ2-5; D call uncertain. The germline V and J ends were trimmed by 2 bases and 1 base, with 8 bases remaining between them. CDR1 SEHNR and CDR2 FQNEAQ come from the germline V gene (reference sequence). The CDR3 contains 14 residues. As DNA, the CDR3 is TGTGCCAGCAGCTTACAAGCTCTCCAAGAGACCCAGTACTTC. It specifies CASSLQALQETQYF.

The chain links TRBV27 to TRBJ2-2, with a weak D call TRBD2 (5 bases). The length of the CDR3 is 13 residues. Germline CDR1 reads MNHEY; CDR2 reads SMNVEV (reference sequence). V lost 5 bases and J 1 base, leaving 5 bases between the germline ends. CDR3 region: CASSRGNTGELFF. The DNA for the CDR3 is TGTGCCAGCAGTCGGGGGAACACCGGGGAGCTGTTTTTT.

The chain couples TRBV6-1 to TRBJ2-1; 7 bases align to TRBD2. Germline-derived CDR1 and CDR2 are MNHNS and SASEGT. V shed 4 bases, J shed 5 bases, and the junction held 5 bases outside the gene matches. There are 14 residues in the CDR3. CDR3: CASSGREYHNEQFF. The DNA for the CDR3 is TGTGCCAGCAGTGGGCGGGAGTACCACAATGAGCAGTTCTTC.

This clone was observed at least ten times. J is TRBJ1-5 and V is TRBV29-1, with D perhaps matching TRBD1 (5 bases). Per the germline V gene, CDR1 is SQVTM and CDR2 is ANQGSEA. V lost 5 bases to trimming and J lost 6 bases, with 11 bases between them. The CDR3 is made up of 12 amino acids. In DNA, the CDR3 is TGCAGCGTTCAGGGTATGGGTCAGCCCCAGCATTTT. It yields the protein CSVQGMGQPQHF. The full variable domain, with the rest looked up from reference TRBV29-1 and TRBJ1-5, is SAVISQKPSRDICQRGTSLTIQCQVDSQVTMMFWYRQQPGQSLTLIATANQGSEATYESGFVIDKFPISRPNLTFSTLTVSNMSPEDSSIYLCSVQGMGQPQHFGDGTRLSIL.

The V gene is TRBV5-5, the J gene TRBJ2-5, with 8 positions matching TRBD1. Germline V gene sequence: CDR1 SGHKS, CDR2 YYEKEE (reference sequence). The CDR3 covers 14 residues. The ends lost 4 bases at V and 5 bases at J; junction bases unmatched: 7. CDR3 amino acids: CASSIRGQGETQYF. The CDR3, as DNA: TGTGCCAGCAGCATTCGCGGACAGGGTGAGACCCAGTACTTC. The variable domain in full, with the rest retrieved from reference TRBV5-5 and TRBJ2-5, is DAGVTQSPTHLIKTRGQQVTLRCSPISGHKSVSWYQQVLGQGPQFIFQYYEKEERGRGNFPDRFSARQFPNYSSELNVNALLLGDSALYLCASSIRGQGETQYFGPGTRLLVL.

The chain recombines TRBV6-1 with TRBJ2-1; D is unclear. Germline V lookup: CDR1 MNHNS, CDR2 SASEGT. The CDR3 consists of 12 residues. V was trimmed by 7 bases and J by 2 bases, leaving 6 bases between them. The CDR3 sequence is CASKTPYNEQFF. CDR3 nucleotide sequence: TGTGCCAGCAAGACACCCTACAATGAGCAGTTCTTC.

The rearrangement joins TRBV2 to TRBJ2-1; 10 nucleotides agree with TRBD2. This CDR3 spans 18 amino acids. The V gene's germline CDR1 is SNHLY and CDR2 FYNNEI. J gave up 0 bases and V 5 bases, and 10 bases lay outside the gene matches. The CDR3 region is CASSQRRLAGSSYNEQFF. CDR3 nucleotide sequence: TGTGCCAGCAGTCAGAGACGACTAGCGGGCAGCTCCTACAATGAGCAGTTCTTC.

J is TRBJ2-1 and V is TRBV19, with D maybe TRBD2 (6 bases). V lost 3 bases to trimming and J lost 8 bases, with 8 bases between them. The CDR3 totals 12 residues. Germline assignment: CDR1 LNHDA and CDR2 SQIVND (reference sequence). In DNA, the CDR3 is TGTGCCAGTAGTATGTGGAGGGATGAGCAGTTCTTC. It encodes CASSMWRDEQFF.

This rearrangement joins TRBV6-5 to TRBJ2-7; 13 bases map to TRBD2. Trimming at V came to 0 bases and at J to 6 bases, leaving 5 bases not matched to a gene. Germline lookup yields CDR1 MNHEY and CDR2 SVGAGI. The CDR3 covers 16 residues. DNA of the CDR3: TGTGCCAGCAGTTACTCGTGGACTAGCGGGAGTTCCGAGCAGTACTTC. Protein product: CASSYSWTSGSSEQYF.

The CDR3 sequence: CASRGWAGEKLFF. CDR3 nucleotide sequence: TGTGCCAGCAGAGGGTGGGCGGGAGAAAAACTGTTTTTT. The chain is built from TRBV7-9 and TRBJ1-4; D is undetermined. The CDR3 loop spans 13 amino acids. Germline CDR1 reads SEHNR; CDR2 reads FQNEAQ (reference sequence). The V and J ends lost 6 bases and 8 bases respectively, with 13 bases between them.